This T cell receptor (beta chain) appears in the sequencing data of a study of cytomegalovirus exposure and HLA in healthy donors. PCR employed 60 Vbeta and 13 Jbeta primers. Sequenced by immunoSEQ multiplex PCR; TCRdb stores in-frame clones only, minus some. This sample has about 210,000 clones, with over 75% found just once. V trimming: 5 bases; J trimming: 4 bases; junction bases outside the gene matches: 5. The germline V gene encodes CDR1 LNHNV and CDR2 YYDKDF (reference sequence). The CDR3 has 14 amino acids. A word on this clone: The target antigen is unknown.

Study-level findings and limits: The study recorded about 150 TCR beta chains that were cytomegalovirus-associated. Most CMV-associated TCR beta chains were later found to appear HLA-restricted. Earlier analysis yielded a pattern in which most TCR beta V segments were productive about 90% or about 30% of the time.

The sequence was collected from a male donor in good health and CMV-seronegative. The specimen sequenced was PBMCs. This chain connects TRBV15 to TRBJ2-5; 9 nucleotides agree with TRBD2. The CDR3 region is CATSGGRGLETQYF. The CDR3 DNA follows: TGTGCCACCAGCGGCGGGAGGGGACTAGAGACCCAGTACTTC.